Listed below are T cell receptor beta chains from one sample, sequenced in a study of long-term antiretroviral therapy in people with HIV. TCRdb keeps only in-frame clones here, not all; method: immunoSEQ multiplex PCR. The sample has tens of thousands of clones, 85% to 90% seen once. This material consisted of unsorted PBMCs, taken 3.1 years after starting antiretroviral therapy. The source of these receptors is a woman aged 50 to 60 with HIV. Each CDR3 is given with its conserved first and last residue. D genes are given only for firm matches. Size tells how often a clone was seen (once, few, many) or the class of an expanded clone, and some rows leave it out.

J gene,D gene,clone size,V gene,CDR3 DNA,CDR3 protein
TRBJ2-3,.,.,TRBV13,TGTGCCAGCAGCTTAGATCTCCGATCGGCAGATACGCAGTATTTT,CASSLDLRSADTQYF
TRBJ2-7,.,.,TRBV6-5,TGTGCCAGCAGCCGAACCCTGGACCGCTACGAGCAGTACTTC,CASSRTLDRYEQYF
TRBJ2-4,TRBD1,.,TRBV14,TGTGCCAGCAGCTCCTTAACCGGGACAGGGTCAAACATTCAGTACTTC,CASSSLTGTGSNIQYF
TRBJ2-7,.,.,TRBV6-4,TGTGCCAGCAGCACTTGGGGGTCAACCTACGAGCAGTACTTC,CASSTWGSTYEQYF
TRBJ2-1,TRBD2,.,TRBV19,TGTGCCAGTAGTATATCTAGCGGGGGGCACAATGAGCAGTTCTTC,CASSISSGGHNEQFF
TRBJ2-3,TRBD2,.,TRBV6-4,TGTGCCAGCAGTGACGGCTACGGGGCTAGCGGATACACAGATACGCAGTATTTT,CASSDGYGASGYTDTQYF
TRBJ2-5,TRBD1,.,TRBV27,TGTGCCAGCACCCCTCCCGGCCTGCGGACAGGGGGCAGAGAGACCCAGTACTTC,CASTPPGLRTGGRETQYF
TRBJ1-2,.,.,TRBV19,TGTGCCAGCAGGCCAACCGGTGAGGGCTATGGCTACACCTTC,CASRPTGEGYGYTF
TRBJ2-2,.,.,TRBV18,TGTGCCAGCTCACCTGACTCGATCACCGGGGAGCTGTTTTTT,CASSPDSITGELFF
TRBJ1-2,TRBD1,few,TRBV27,TGTGCCAGCAGCCCCGGACAGGGCGGGTACACCTTC,CASSPGQGGYTF
TRBJ1-1,TRBD1,.,TRBV6-1,TGTGCCAGCAGTTTACAGGGGAGGGGGTTCTTT,CASSLQGRGFF
TRBJ2-5,.,few,TRBV4-2,TGTGCCAGCAGCCAACGGCAGGGAGGCGGGGAGACCCAGTACTTC,CASSQRQGGGETQYF
TRBJ1-2,.,.,TRBV4-3,TGCGCCAGCAGCCCCGGACAGCCGTATAACTATGGCTACACCTTC,CASSPGQPYNYGYTF
TRBJ2-7,TRBD1,once,TRBV2,TGTGCCAGCATGGGACAGGGGGCTGGGGAGCAGTACTTC,CASMGQGAGEQYF
TRBJ2-3,TRBD2,.,TRBV2,TGTGCCAGCAGGTTAGCGGGAGGGACAGATACGCAGTATTTT,CASRLAGGTDTQYF
TRBJ1-6,.,.,TRBV7-9,TGTGCCAGCAGACCTCGGACGGGCGAGAATAATTCACCCCTCCACTTT,CASRPRTGENNSPLHF
TRBJ1-2,TRBD1,once,TRBV5-5,TGTGCCAGCAGCCACCGGGACAGGGGAAGCTCTAACTATGGCTACACCTTC,CASSHRDRGSSNYGYTF
TRBJ1-1,.,.,TRBV5-4,TGTGCCAGCAGTCCGGACGGCTTCGGGGGGTACACTGAAGCTTTCTTT,CASSPDGFGGYTEAFF
TRBJ1-2,TRBD1,.,TRBV7-9,TGTGCCAGCAGTTATACACAGGGGTACTATGGCTACACCTTC,CASSYTQGYYGYTF
TRBJ2-3,TRBD2,once,TRBV12-5,TGTGCTAGTGGTTTGGTAGGTAGCGGGGGGCCCTCGAACACAGATACGCAGTATTTT,CASGLVGSGGPSNTDTQYF
TRBJ1-2,.,.,TRBV7-2,TGTGCCAGCAGCCAGGGACACCGCTATGGCTACACCTTC,CASSQGHRYGYTF
TRBJ2-7,.,medium-sized,TRBV6-1,TGTGCCAGCAGTGAAGATGGCTCGAGCTCCTACGAGCAGTACTTC,CASSEDGSSSYEQYF
TRBJ2-7,.,.,TRBV6-5,TGTGCCAGCAGTTACGGTCAGCGTTCCTACGAGCAGTACTTC,CASSYGQRSYEQYF
TRBJ2-7,.,few,TRBV5-4,TGTGCCAGCAGCCCTGTGGGGGGCTCCTACGAGCAGTACTTC,CASSPVGGSYEQYF
TRBJ1-4,.,.,TRBV19,TGTGCCAGTAGTAACGGACGGGGACTTAATGAAAAACTGTTTTTT,CASSNGRGLNEKLFF
TRBJ2-2,.,.,TRBV5-1,TGCGCCAGCAGCCGGGGGGCGTCAGGAGGAATCACCGGGGAGCTGTTTTTT,CASSRGASGGITGELFF
TRBJ2-7,.,.,TRBV18,TGTGCCAGCTCAAGAGAGGGGGGCTACGAGCAGTACTTC,CASSREGGYEQYF
TRBJ1-3,.,.,TRBV27,TGTGCCAGCAGCGCCTCATGGGGGTCTGGAAACACCATATATTTT,CASSASWGSGNTIYF
TRBJ1-1,.,.,TRBV2,TGTGCCAGTTGGGGACACCTGAACACTGAAGCTTTCTTT,CASWGHLNTEAFF
TRBJ2-7,TRBD1,.,TRBV2,TGTGCCAGCGATACCGGGACAGCCCGTTCCGAGCAGTACTTC,CASDTGTARSEQYF
TRBJ2-7,.,.,TRBV30,TGTGCCTGGAACATAGACCCGGGGCCCTACGAGCAGTACTTC,CAWNIDPGPYEQYF
TRBJ2-3,.,.,TRBV7-2,TGTGCCAGCAGCCGAAGGGAGACAGATACGCAGTATTTT,CASSRRETDTQYF
TRBJ1-2,TRBD1,.,TRBV7-9,TGTGCCAGCAGCTTAGCGTCAGGGGGCGTCTATGGCTACACCTTC,CASSLASGGVYGYTF
TRBJ2-7,TRBD1,.,TRBV6-1,TGTGCCAGCAGTGAAGCAGTCGGACAGGGCTCCTACGAGCAGTACTTC,CASSEAVGQGSYEQYF
TRBJ1-1,.,.,TRBV7-3,TGTGCCAGCAGCACAACAGGGAACACTGAAGCTTTCTTT,CASSTTGNTEAFF
TRBJ2-7,TRBD1,.,TRBV7-9,TGTGCCAGCAGCTTGACAGGGGGAAGGTACGAGCAGTACTTC,CASSLTGGRYEQYF
TRBJ1-1,TRBD1,.,TRBV10-3,TGTGCCATCAGCCCACGATTAGGGGGGGACAGGTTGAACACTGAAGCTTTCTTT,CAISPRLGGDRLNTEAFF
TRBJ2-3,.,.,TRBV5-4,TGTGCCAGCAGCTTGGACAGGGGGGGCCGGAATTTTTTC,CASSLDRGGRNFF